Each of the 19 T cell receptor beta chains below was sequenced from the same sample in a study of immune cell composition in non-small cell lung cancer. TCRdb's table, derived via immunoSEQ multiplex PCR, lists solely in-frame clones and lacks some. The table has more than 15,000 clones, 77% seen once. The normal lung sample lay at least 3 cm, and maximally far, from the tumour. Separately, the same data were catalogued under a study of CD4 T cells in lung cancer.

The specimen was non-adjacent lung tissue. The receptors were sampled from a human donor with non-small cell lung cancer.

The chain carries TRBV5-1 and TRBJ2-7; perhaps TRBD1 as D (5 bases). This CDR3 is built from 13 residues. Trimming cost V 6 bases and J 7 bases, with 17 bases left between them. Germline CDR1 and CDR2: SGHRS and YFSETQ. The DNA of the CDR3 is TGCGCCAGCAACCCTCAGGGTATTGGGGAGCAGTACTTC. This codes for CASNPQGIGEQYF.

The chain uses TRBV5-1 and TRBJ1-2; possible D gene TRBD1, 5 bases. The V and J ends lost 1 base and 6 bases respectively, with 13 bases between them. Germline loops: CDR1 SGHRS, CDR2 YFSETQ. The CDR3 spans 14 residues. CDR3 nucleotides: TGCGCCAGCAGCTTGATCGACAGCGGTCATGGCTACACCTTC. This gives the protein CASSLIDSGHGYTF.

The V and J genes are TRBV10-3 and TRBJ2-3, with TRBD2 identical over 11 bases. The CDR3 contains 16 residues. Germline-derived CDR1 and CDR2 are ENHRY and SYGVKD. Unmatched junction bases numbered 4, after V lost 0 bases and J lost 5 bases. CDR3 residues: CAISESSGGAGDTQYF. The CDR3 DNA reads as TGTGCCATCAGTGAGTCTAGCGGGGGGGCTGGAGATACGCAGTATTTT.

This clone came up once. The chain is built from TRBV5-1 and TRBJ2-1; D might be TRBD1 (5 bases). Germline CDR1 SGHRS, CDR2 YFSETQ. V was clipped by 2 bases and J by 5 bases, with 14 bases between them. CDR3 length equals 15 residues. The DNA of the CDR3 is TGCGCCAGCAGCTTCCTAGTTGGGGCCGACAATGAGCAGTTCTTC. This encodes CASSFLVGADNEQFF.

The chain employs TRBV10-2 and TRBJ1-1, with D possibly being TRBD1 (5 bases). CDR1 is WSHSY and CDR2 is SAAADI in the germline V gene. V was trimmed by 4 bases and J by 1 base, leaving 16 bases between them. There are 16 residues in the CDR3. The CDR3 DNA is TGCGCCAGCAGTGCCGACAGAACACCCAAGAACACTGAAGCTTTCTTT. Residues: CASSADRTPKNTEAFF.

The chain recombines TRBV18 with TRBJ1-1; D remains unclear. The germline V and J ends were trimmed by 3 bases and 6 bases, with 8 bases remaining between them. Germline lookup yields CDR1 KGHSH and CDR2 LQKENI. The CDR3 contains 12 residues. The CDR3 is CASSPDVAEAFF. CDR3 in DNA: TGTGCCAGCTCACCCGACGTGGCTGAAGCTTTCTTT.

This chain links TRBV10-3 with TRBJ2-1, with TRBD2 matching over 13 bases. The V and J ends lost 10 bases and 9 bases, in that order; junction bases with no gene match: 3. Per germline, CDR1 ENHRY and CDR2 SYGVKD. The CDR3 has 12 residues. The CDR3: CATGTSGVEQFF. DNA for the CDR3: TGTGCCACCGGGACTAGCGGGGTTGAGCAGTTCTTC.

The chain couples TRBV7-9 to TRBJ2-5; D is perhaps TRBD2 (6 bases). The CDR3 spans 14 residues. Germline V gene data show CDR1 as SEHNR and CDR2 as FQNEAQ (reference sequence). Trimming removed 1 base from V and 5 bases from J, with 11 bases in between. The CDR3 DNA follows: TGTGCCAGCAGCTTAGACGGAGGGGTGGAGACCCAGTACTTC. Encoded protein: CASSLDGGVETQYF.

The chain uses TRBV19 and TRBJ2-7; 7 nucleotides align to TRBD1. The germline V gene encodes CDR1 LNHDA and CDR2 SQIVND (reference sequence). The CDR3 has 15 amino acids. V lost 6 bases to trimming and J lost 2 bases; unmatched junction nucleotides: 10. The CDR3 spells CASRENRGGPYEQYF. DNA of the CDR3: TGTGCCAGTAGAGAAAACAGGGGCGGCCCCTACGAGCAGTACTTC.

The chain joins TRBV5-8 to TRBJ2-7, with a possible D match to TRBD1 (8 bases). V lost 4 bases to trimming and J lost 1 base, with 12 bases between them. The CDR3 consists of 14 residues. The germline V gene has CDR1 SGHTS and CDR2 YDEGEE. Written as DNA, the CDR3 is TGTGCCAGCAGCCACAGGGGGGGTTCCTACGAGCAGTACTTC. Amino acid sequence: CASSHRGGSYEQYF.

This clone was observed once. J is TRBJ1-5 and V is TRBV30; D might be TRBD1 (5 bases). V lost 4 bases and J lost 7, with 14 bases in between. This CDR3 is 13 amino acids long. The germline V gene encodes CDR1 GTSNPN and CDR2 SVGIG (reference sequence). CDR3 sequence reads: CAWTELRGQPQHF. The CDR3 nucleotides read TGTGCCTGGACCGAACTTAGGGGCCAGCCCCAGCATTTT.

CDR3 DNA: TGTGCCAGCAAAGGGGGGCCCAATCAGCCCCAGCATTTT. Translation: CASKGGPNQPQHF. V and J are TRBV6-1 and TRBJ1-5, with D perhaps TRBD1 (6 bases). Germline assignment: CDR1 MNHNS and CDR2 SASEGT. The CDR3 contains 13 residues. With 7 bases removed from V and 3 bases from J, the gap between germline ends came to 10 bases.

The chain recombines TRBV5-6 with TRBJ2-5; maybe TRBD1 (6 bases). With 2 bases removed from V and 4 bases from J, the gap between germline ends came to 15 bases. The CDR3 runs 15 residues. The V gene's germline CDR1 is SGHDT and CDR2 YYEEEE. CDR3 in DNA: TGTGCCAGCAGCTTCGTGGGGGCGCAGGGAGAGACCCAGTACTTC. Translation: CASSFVGAQGETQYF.

The rearrangement links TRBV7-9 to TRBJ1-2, with a weak D call TRBD1 (5 bases). The CDR3 sequence is 16 residues long. Germline-derived CDR1 and CDR2 are SEHNR and FQNEAQ (reference sequence). Between the trimmed V and J ends, which lost 5 bases and 3 bases, there was a span of 19 bases. The CDR3 loop reads CASSLPPGRPHYGYTF. Written as DNA, the CDR3 is TGTGCCAGCAGCCTCCCCCCGGGACGGCCTCACTATGGCTACACCTTC.

The V and J genes are TRBV7-3 and TRBJ1-1; D not resolved. This CDR3 contains 12 residues. Germline CDR1 reads SGHTA; CDR2 reads FQGTGA. The V end was cut by 4 bases, the J end by 7 bases, with 10 bases between. CDR3 sequence reads: CASSSDSGEAFF. CDR3 nucleotide sequence: TGTGCCAGCAGCTCCGATTCTGGTGAAGCTTTCTTT.

The chain employs TRBV5-1 and TRBJ2-3; D is unresolved. The germline V gene has CDR1 SGHRS and CDR2 YFSETQ. The CDR3 has 12 residues. Trimming removed 2 bases from V and 6 bases from J, with 7 bases in between. CDR3 nucleotide sequence: TGCGCCAGCAGCTTTTCTTCGGATACGCAGTATTTT. This sequence encodes CASSFSSDTQYF.

J is TRBJ1-5 and V is TRBV7-2, with no clear D. Germline-derived CDR1 and CDR2 are SGHTA and FQGNSA. V was shortened by 3 bases and J by 7 bases, with 7 bases between the two germline ends. This CDR3 has 12 residues. In DNA form, the CDR3 reads TGTGCCAGCAGCTTCCAAAGGCAGCCCCAGCATTTT. Residues: CASSFQRQPQHF.

The chain carries TRBV6-5 and TRBJ1-1; TRBD1 is a possible D gene (6 bases). V was pared by 5 bases and J by 5 bases, with 12 bases between. This CDR3 contains 13 residues. Germline CDR1 MNHEY, CDR2 SVGAGI. The CDR3 sequence: CASSTGFGTEAFF. CDR3 bases: TGTGCCAGCAGTACAGGGTTCGGAACTGAAGCTTTCTTT.

The chain recombines TRBV7-6 with TRBJ2-3; the D gene is possibly TRBD1 (5 bases). The CDR3 runs 15 residues. V was clipped by 8 bases and J by 2 bases, with 17 bases between them. Germline assignment: CDR1 SGHVS and CDR2 FNYEAQ. The DNA for the CDR3 is TGTGCCAGCGGCGTAGGTCAAGGGGCCACAGATACGCAGTATTTT. Its translation: CASGVGQGATDTQYF.